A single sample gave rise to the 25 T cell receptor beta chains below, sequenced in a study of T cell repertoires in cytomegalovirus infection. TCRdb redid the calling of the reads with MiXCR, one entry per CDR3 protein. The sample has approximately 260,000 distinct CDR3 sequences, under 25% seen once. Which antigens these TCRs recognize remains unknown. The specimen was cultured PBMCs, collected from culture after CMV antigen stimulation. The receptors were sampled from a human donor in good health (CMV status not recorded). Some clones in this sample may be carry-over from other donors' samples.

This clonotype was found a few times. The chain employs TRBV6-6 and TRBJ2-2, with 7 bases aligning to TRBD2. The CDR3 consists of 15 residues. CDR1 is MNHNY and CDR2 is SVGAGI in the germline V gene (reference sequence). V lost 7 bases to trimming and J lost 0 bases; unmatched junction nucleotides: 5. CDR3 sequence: CASTLAVSNTGELFF. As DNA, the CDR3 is TGTGCCAGCACTCTAGCGGTATCGAACACCGGGGAGCTGTTTTTT.

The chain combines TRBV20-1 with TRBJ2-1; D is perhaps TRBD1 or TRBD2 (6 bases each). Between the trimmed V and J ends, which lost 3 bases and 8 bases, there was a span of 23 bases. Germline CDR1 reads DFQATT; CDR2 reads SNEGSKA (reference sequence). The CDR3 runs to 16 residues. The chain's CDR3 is CSASVPTPGRQDEQFF. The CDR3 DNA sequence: TGCAGTGCTAGCGTCCCGACCCCCGGGAGACAGGATGAGCAGTTCTTC.

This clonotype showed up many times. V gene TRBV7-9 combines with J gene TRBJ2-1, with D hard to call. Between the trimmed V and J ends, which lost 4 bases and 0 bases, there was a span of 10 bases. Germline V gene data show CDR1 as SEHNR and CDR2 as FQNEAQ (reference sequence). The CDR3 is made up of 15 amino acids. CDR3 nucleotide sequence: TGTGCCAGCAGCTCCGGTTATAGCTCCTACAATGAGCAGTTCTTC. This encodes CASSSGYSSYNEQFF.

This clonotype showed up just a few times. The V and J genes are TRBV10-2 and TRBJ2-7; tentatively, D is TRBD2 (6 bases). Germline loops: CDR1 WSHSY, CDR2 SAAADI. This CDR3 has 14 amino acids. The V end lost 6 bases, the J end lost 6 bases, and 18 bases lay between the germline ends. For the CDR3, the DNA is TGCGCCAGCAGCCCCCTTGCGGGAATACGCGAGCAGTACGTC. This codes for CASSPLAGIREQYV.

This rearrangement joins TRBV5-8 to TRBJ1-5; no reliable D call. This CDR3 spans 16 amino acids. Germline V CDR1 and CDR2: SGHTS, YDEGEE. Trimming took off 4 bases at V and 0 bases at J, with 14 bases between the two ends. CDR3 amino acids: CASSRPTGYSNQPQHF. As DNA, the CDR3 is TGTGCCAGCAGCCGCCCCACTGGGTATAGCAATCAGCCCCAGCATTTT. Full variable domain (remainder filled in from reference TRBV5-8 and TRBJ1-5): EAGVTQSPTHLIKTRGQQATLRCSPISGHTSVYWYQQALGLGLQFLLWYDEGEERNRGNFPPRFSGRQFPNYSSELNVNALELEDSALYLCASSRPTGYSNQPQHFGDGTRLSIL.

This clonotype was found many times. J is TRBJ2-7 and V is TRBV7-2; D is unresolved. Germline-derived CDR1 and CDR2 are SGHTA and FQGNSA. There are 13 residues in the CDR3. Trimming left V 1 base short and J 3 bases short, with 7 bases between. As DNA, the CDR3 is TGTGCCAGCAGCTTAGTCCCCCTCTACGAGCAGTACTTC. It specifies CASSLVPLYEQYF.

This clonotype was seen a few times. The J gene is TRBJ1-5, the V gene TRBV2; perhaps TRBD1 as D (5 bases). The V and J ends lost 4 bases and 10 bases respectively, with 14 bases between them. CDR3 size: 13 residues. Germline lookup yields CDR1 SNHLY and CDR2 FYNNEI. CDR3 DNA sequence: TGTGCCAGCAGTGGTGCGGGGGTAGTCCCCCAGCATTTT. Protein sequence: CASSGAGVVPQHF. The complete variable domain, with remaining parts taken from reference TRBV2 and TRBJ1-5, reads EPEVTQTPSHQVTQMGQEVILRCVPISNHLYFYWYRQILGQKVEFLVSFYNNEISEKSEIFDDQFSVERPDGSNFTLKIRSTKLEDSAMYFCASSGAGVVPQHFGDGTRLSIL.

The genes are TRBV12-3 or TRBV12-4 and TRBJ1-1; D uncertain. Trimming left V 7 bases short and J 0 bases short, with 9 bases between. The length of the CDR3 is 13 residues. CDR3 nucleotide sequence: TGTGCCAGCACCTTACAGCTGAACACTGAAGCTTTCTTT. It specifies CASTLQLNTEAFF.

The CDR3 spells CASQGAGLKTGELFF. For the CDR3, the DNA is TGCGCCAGCCAAGGAGCGGGACTAAAAACCGGGGAGCTGTTTTTT. This rearrangement joins TRBV5-1 to TRBJ2-2; 7 nucleotides match TRBD2. The CDR3 covers 15 residues. The trim removed 7 bases at V and 5 bases at J, leaving 11 bases unmatched. Germline CDR1 is SGHRS and CDR2 is YFSETQ.

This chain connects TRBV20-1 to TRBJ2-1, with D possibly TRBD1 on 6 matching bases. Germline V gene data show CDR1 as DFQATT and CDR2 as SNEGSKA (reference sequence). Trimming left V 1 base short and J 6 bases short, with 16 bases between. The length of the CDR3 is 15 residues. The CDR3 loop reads CSARGAQGLANEQFF. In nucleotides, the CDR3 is TGCAGTGCTAGAGGAGCACAGGGCCTAGCCAATGAGCAGTTCTTC.

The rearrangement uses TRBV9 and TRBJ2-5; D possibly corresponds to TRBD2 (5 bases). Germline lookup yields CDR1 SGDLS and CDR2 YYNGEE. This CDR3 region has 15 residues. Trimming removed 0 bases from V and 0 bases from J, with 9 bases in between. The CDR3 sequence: CASSVAGRNQETQYF. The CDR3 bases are TGTGCCAGCAGCGTAGCGGGAAGAAACCAAGAGACCCAGTACTTC.

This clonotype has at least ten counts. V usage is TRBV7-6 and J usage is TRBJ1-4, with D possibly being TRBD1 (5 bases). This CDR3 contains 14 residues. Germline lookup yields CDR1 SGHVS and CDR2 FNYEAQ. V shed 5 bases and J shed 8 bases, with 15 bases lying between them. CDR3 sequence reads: CASSPGLWGEKLFF. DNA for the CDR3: TGTGCCAGCAGCCCGGGACTCTGGGGGGAAAAACTGTTTTTT.

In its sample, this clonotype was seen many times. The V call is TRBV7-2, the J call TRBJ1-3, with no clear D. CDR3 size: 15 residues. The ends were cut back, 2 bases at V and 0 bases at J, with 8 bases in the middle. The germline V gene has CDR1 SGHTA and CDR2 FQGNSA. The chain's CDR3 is CASSLSSDSGNTIYF. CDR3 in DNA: TGTGCCAGCAGCTTAAGTTCAGACTCTGGAAACACCATATATTTT.

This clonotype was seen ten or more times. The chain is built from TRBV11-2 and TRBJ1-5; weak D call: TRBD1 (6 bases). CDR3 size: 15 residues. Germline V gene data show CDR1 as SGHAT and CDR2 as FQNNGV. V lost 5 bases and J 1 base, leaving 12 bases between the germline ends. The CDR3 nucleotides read TGTGCCAGCAGCGAGGGGACAAGAAGCAATCAGCCCCAGCATTTT. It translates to CASSEGTRSNQPQHF.

The CDR3 loop is CATKTEYSYEQYV. In nucleotides, the CDR3 is TGTGCCACTAAGACAGAATACTCCTACGAGCAGTACGTC. The chain joins TRBV2 to TRBJ2-7, with D maybe TRBD1 (5 bases). In germline, CDR1 is SNHLY, CDR2 FYNNEI. The CDR3 extends over 13 amino acids. Deletions cut 10 bases from V and 0 bases from J, with 13 bases between.

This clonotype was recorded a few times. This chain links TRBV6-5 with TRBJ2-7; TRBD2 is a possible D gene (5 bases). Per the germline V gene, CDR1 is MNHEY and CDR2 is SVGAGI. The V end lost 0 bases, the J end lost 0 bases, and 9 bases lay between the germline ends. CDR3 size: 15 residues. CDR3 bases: TGTGCCAGCAGTTACTCTAGCGACCCCTCCTACGAGCAGTACTTC. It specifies CASSYSSDPSYEQYF.

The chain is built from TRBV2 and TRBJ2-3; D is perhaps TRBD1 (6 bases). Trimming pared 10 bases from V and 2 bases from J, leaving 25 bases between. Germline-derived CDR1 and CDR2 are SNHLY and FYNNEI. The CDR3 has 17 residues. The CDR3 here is CATDFGAGQTHTDTQYF. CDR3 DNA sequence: TGTGCCACCGACTTTGGTGCAGGACAGACCCACACAGATACGCAGTATTTT.

The CDR3 here is CASSLSPGTTEAFF. DNA for the CDR3: TGTGCCAGCAGTTTAAGTCCGGGGACCACTGAAGCTTTCTTT. This chain joins TRBV12-3 or TRBV12-4 and TRBJ1-1; weak D call: TRBD1 (5 bases). The CDR3 totals 14 residues. V lost 2 bases and J 4 bases, leaving 11 bases between the germline ends.

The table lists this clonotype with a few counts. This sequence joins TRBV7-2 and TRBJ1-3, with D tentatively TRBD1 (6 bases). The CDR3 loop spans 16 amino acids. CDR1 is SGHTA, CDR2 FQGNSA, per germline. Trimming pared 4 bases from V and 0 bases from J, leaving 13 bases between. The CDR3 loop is CASSSDSAFSGNTIYF. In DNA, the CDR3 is TGTGCCAGCAGCTCGGACAGCGCATTCTCTGGAAACACCATATATTTT.

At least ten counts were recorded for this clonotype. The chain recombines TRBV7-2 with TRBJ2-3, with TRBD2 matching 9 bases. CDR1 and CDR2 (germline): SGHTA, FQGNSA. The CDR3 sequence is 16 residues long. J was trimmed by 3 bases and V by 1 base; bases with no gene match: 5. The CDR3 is CASSLGRLAGTDTQYF. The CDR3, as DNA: TGTGCCAGCAGCTTAGGTCGGCTAGCGGGAACAGATACGCAGTATTTT.

The CDR3 loop reads CASSPPRTGTDYGYTF. In nucleotides, the CDR3 is TGTGCCAGCTCACCCCCACGGACAGGGACTGACTATGGCTACACCTTC. J is TRBJ1-2 and V is TRBV18; 8 bases fit TRBD1. Germline assignment: CDR1 KGHSH and CDR2 LQKENI. There are 16 residues in the CDR3. Germline trimming cut 3 bases from V and 3 bases from J; bases unmatched to any gene: 9.

CDR3 bases: TGTGCCAGCAGCTTATTGTCCAAACTGAACACCGGGGAGCTGTTTTTT. As protein: CASSLLSKLNTGELFF. The rearrangement links TRBV5-6 to TRBJ2-2; no definite D call. There are 16 residues in the CDR3. Looked up from germline, CDR1 is SGHDT and CDR2 is YYEEEE. V shed 2 bases and J shed 1 base, with 12 bases lying between them.

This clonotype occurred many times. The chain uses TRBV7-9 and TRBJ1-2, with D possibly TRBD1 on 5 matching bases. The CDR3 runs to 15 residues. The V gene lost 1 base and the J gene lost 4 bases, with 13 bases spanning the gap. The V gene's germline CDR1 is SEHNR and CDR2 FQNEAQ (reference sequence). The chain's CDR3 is CASSLEGAVGYGYTF. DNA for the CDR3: TGTGCCAGCAGCTTAGAAGGGGCCGTTGGCTATGGCTACACCTTC.

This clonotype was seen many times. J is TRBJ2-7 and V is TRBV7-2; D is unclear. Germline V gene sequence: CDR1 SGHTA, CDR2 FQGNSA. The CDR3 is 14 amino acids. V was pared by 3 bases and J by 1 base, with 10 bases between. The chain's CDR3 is CASSFYPPSYEQYF. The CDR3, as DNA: TGTGCCAGCAGCTTTTATCCACCTTCCTACGAGCAGTACTTC.

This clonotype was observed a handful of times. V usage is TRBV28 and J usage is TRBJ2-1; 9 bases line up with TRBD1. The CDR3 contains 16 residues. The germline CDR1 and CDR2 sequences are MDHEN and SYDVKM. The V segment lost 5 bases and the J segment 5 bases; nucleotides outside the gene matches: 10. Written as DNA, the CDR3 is TGTGCCAGCAGTATCACGGGACAGGGCCAGCACAATGAGCAGTTCTTC. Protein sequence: CASSITGQGQHNEQFF.